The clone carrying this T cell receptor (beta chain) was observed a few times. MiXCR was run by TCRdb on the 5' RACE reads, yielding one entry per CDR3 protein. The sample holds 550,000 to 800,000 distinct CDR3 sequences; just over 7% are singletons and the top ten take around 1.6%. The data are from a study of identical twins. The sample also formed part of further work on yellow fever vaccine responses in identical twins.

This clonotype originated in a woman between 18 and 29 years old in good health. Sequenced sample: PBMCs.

The CDR3 spells CSFSPLFGDSYNEQFF. CDR3 nucleotide sequence: TGCAGCTTTTCGCCCCTGTTTGGAGACTCCTACAATGAGCAGTTCTTC. The chain has TRBV29-1 and TRBJ2-1; D gene unclear. Germline CDR1 and CDR2: SQVTM and ANQGSEA. The CDR3 is 16 amino acids. With 8 bases removed from V and 0 bases from J, the gap between germline ends came to 20 bases.